This T cell receptor beta chain comes out of a study of cytomegalovirus exposure and HLA in healthy donors. General study results and limits: The finding came from a later analysis; first-cohort TCR clusters tended to co-occur in the approximately 120 validation repertoires.

Comment on this clone: What it recognizes is unknown.

The data were produced by immunoSEQ multiplex PCR, yet TCRdb's version contains in-frame clones alone and is incomplete. Of a few hundred thousand clones in the sample, 80% to 85% were seen once. Deletions cut 0 bases from V and 4 bases from J, with 13 bases between. CDR1 SGDLS and CDR2 YYNGEE come from the germline V gene. The CDR3 contains 15 residues. The receptor was derived from a woman aged 25 to 39 in good health and CMV-seropositive. Material: PBMCs. V and J are TRBV9 and TRBJ2-5; D tentatively fits TRBD1 or TRBD2 (5 bases each). In nucleotides, the CDR3 is TGTGCCAGCAGCGTAGCTGAGGGGTGGGGAGAGACCCAGTACTTC. Residues: CASSVAEGWGETQYF. The entire variable domain, with the rest obtained from reference TRBV9 and TRBJ2-5, is as follows: DSGVTQTPKHLITATGQRVTLRCSPRSGDLSVYWYQQSLDQGLQFLIQYYNGEERAKGNILERFSAQQFPDLHSELNLSSLELGDSALYFCASSVAEGWGETQYFGPGTRLLVL.